This is a list of T cell receptor beta chains from one sample in a study of CD8 T cells in ankylosing spondylitis. Using its own MiXCR run on the 5' RACE reads, TCRdb lists one record per CDR3 protein. The table has roughly 230,000 distinct CDR3 sequences, more than 9% seen once. Specimen: blood, either unsorted or a sorted T cell fraction (not recorded which). Receptors originate from a male donor with ankylosing spondylitis or in good health (not recorded which). The CDR3 runs from the conserved cysteine through the conserved F or W. The order of the fields is V gene, J gene, D gene, CDR3 protein. A D gene is named only where the DNA matches it firmly.

>TRBV12-5|TRBJ2-5|TRBD2
CASGPDSGSSETQYF
>TRBV12-3/TRBV12-4|TRBJ2-1|.
CASSPDVNEQFF
>TRBV29-1|TRBJ1-2|.
CSVEENIYGYTF
>TRBV4-2|TRBJ2-7|.
CASSQDSRGRNPYEQYF
>TRBV7-9|TRBJ1-1|.
CASSLPMGTTEAFF
>TRBV20-1|TRBJ1-1|.
CSARDPRGHTKGTEAFF
>TRBV20-1|TRBJ1-1|TRBD1
CSASRDRTLSNTEAFF
>TRBV12-3/TRBV12-4|TRBJ1-1|TRBD1
CASSPGTGGPNTEAFF
>TRBV5-1|TRBJ2-7|TRBD1
CASSPDRANEQYF
>TRBV7-8|TRBJ2-2|TRBD2
CASSLGGGAGRTGELFF
>TRBV7-9|TRBJ2-7|TRBD1
CASSAGTGRWEQYF
>TRBV3-1|TRBJ2-1|TRBD2
CASTPSGGNYNEQFF
>TRBV7-9|TRBJ2-1|TRBD2
CASSLGGTTDYEQFF
>TRBV11-2|TRBJ1-6|.
CASSLESLSFLHF